This TCR beta chain appears in the sequencing data of a study of OX40 agonist ivuxolimab in advanced cancers. Points from the study as a whole: Among some nonresponders, normalized T-cell clonal expansion was also low.

Germline V CDR1 and CDR2: MNHEY, SVGAGI. The length of the CDR3 is 13 residues. V lost 8 bases and J lost 2, with 11 bases in between. Sequencing used immunoSEQ multiplex PCR; TCRdb keeps in-frame clones, though not all of them. Of roughly 18,000 clones in the sample, about 83% were seen once. A remark on this clone: The target antigen is unknown.

This receptor was identified in an adult with an advanced solid tumor such as melanoma, head and neck, liver or kidney cancer. Here the sequenced sample was CD4+ or CD8+ T cells sorted from blood, taken in a trial of the OX40 agonist ivuxolimab. This chain uses TRBV6-5 with TRBJ2-3, with a weak D call TRBD1 (5 bases). CDR3 protein: CASGTGVTDTQYF. The CDR3 DNA follows: TGTGCCAGCGGAACAGGAGTCACAGATACGCAGTATTTT.